The clone carrying this T cell receptor (beta chain) was seen many times. This record comes from a study of spatial heterogeneity in lung cancer. As for the study in general: There were, on average, more than 8.5 raw-read appearances for each unique TCR and UMI combination.

TCRdb processed the 5' RACE reads anew with MiXCR; each CDR3 protein has one entry. This sample yields more than 95,000 distinct CDR3 sequences, of which 9.5% to 15% are seen a single time; roughly 17% belongs to the top ten. Looked up from germline, CDR1 is SQVTM and CDR2 is ANQGSEA. This CDR3 region has 13 residues. The V gene lost 8 bases and the J gene lost 1 base, with 14 bases spanning the gap. Time point described: blood at routine non-recurrence follow-up after resection. Extraction of whole RNA from tumor, nontumor lung or frozen PBMC preceded unsorted sequencing. This clonotype was sampled from a male donor with early-stage non-small cell lung cancer. Sequencing used PBMCs, obtained at follow-up. The V and J genes are TRBV29-1 and TRBJ2-5, with D possibly called TRBD1 or TRBD2 (5 bases each). The CDR3 is CSHLRGVQETQYF. The CDR3 DNA follows: TGCAGCCATCTTCGAGGGGTCCAAGAGACCCAGTACTTC.